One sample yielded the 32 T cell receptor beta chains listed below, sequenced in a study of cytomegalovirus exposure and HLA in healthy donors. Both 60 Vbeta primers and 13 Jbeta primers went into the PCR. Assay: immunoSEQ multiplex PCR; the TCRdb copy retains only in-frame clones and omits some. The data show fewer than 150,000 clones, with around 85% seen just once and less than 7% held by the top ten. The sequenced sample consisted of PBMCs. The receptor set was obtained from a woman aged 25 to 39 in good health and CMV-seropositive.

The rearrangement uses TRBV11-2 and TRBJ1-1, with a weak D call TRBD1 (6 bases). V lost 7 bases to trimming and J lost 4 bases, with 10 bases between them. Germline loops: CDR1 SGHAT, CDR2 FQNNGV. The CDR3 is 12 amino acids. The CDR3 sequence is CASTTGSTEAFF. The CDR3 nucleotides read TGTGCCAGCACGACAGGATCCACTGAAGCTTTCTTT.

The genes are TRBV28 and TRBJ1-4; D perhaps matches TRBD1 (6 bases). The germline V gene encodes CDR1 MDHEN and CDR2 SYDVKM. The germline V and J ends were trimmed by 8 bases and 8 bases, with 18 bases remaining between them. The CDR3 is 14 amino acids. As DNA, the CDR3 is TGTGCCAGCGCCCTACAGGGTGCTAGGGAAAAACTGTTTTTT. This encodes CASALQGAREKLFF.

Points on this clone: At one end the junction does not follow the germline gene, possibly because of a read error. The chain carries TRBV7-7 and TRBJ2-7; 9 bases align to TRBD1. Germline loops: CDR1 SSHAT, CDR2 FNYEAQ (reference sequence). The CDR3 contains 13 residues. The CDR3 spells CASSPGTGREQYF. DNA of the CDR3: TGTGCTAGCAGCCCCGGGACAGGGAGAGAGCAGTACTTT.

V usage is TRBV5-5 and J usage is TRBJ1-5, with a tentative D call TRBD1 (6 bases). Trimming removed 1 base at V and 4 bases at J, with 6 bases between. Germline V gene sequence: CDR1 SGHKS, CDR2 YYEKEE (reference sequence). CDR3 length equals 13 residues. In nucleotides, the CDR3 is TGTGCCAGCAGCTTGACAGGGAATCAGCCCCAGCATTTT. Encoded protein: CASSLTGNQPQHF.

The DNA of the CDR3 is TGCGCCAGCAGCCAAGGGACAGGGGGAAGCGGGGTCTCCTACGAGCAGTACTTC. Its protein product is CASSQGTGGSGVSYEQYF. This chain links TRBV4-1 with TRBJ2-7; 10 positions agree with TRBD1. The CDR3 extends over 18 amino acids. The germline V gene encodes CDR1 MGHRA and CDR2 YSYEKL. The V and J ends lost 1 base and 0 bases, in that order; junction bases with no gene match: 9.

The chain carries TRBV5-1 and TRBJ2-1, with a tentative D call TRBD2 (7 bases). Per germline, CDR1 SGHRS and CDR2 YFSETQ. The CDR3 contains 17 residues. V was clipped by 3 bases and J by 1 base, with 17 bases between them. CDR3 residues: CASSSTTGGPSYNEQFF. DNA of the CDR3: TGCGCCAGCAGCTCCACAACGGGGGGCCCTTCCTACAATGAGCAGTTCTTC. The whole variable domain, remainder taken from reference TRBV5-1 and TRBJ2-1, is KAGVTQTPRYLIKTRGQQVTLSCSPISGHRSVSWYQQTPGQGLQFLFEYFSETQRNKGNFPGRFSGRQFSNSRSEMNVSTLELGDSALYLCASSSTTGGPSYNEQFFGPGTRLTVL.

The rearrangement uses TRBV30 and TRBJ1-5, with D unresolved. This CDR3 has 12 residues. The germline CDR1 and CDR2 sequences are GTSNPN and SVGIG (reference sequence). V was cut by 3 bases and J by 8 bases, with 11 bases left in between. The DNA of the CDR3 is TGTGCCTGGAGCCCGACGGGTGAGCCCCAGCATTTT. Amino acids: CAWSPTGEPQHF.

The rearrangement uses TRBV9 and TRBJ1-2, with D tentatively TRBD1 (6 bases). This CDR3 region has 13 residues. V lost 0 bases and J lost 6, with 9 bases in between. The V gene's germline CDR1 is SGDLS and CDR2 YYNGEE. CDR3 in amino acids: CASSVDRTDGYTF. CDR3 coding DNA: TGTGCCAGCAGCGTAGATCGGACAGATGGCTACACCTTC. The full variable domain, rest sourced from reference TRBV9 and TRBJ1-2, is DSGVTQTPKHLITATGQRVTLRCSPRSGDLSVYWYQQSLDQGLQFLIQYYNGEERAKGNILERFSAQQFPDLHSELNLSSLELGDSALYFCASSVDRTDGYTFGSGTRLTVV.

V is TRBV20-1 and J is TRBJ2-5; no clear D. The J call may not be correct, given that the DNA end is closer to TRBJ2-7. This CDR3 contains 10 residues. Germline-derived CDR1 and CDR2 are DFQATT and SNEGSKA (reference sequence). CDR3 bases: TGCAGTGCTAGTCCCTACGAGCAGTACTTC. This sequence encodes CSASPYEQYF.

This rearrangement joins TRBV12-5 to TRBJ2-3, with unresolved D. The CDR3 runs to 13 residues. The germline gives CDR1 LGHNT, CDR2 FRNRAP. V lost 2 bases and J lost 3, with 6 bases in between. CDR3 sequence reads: CASGLTRTDTQYF. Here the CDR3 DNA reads TGTGCTAGTGGTTTGACCCGGACAGATACGCAGTATTTT. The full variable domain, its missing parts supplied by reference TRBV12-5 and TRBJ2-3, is DARVTQTPRHKVTEMGQEVTMRCQPILGHNTVFWYRQTMMQGLELLAYFRNRAPLDDSGMPKDRFSAEMPDATLATLKIQPSEPRDSAVYFCASGLTRTDTQYFGPGTRLTVL.

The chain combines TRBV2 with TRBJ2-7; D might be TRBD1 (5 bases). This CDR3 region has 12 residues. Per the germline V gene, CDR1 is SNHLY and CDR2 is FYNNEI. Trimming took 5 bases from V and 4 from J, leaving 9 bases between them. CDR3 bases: TGTGCCAGCAGTCGACAGCTTTACGAGCAGTACTTC. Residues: CASSRQLYEQYF.

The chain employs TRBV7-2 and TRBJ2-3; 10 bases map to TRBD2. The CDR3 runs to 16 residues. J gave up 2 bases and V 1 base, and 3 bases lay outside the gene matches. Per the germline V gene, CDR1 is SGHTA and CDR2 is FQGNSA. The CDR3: CASSLDGTSDTDTQYF. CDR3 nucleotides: TGTGCCAGCAGCTTAGACGGGACTAGCGACACAGATACGCAGTATTTT.

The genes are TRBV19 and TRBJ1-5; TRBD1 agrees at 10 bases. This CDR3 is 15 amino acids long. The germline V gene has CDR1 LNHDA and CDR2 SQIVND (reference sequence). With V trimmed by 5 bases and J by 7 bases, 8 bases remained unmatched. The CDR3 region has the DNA TGTGCCAGTAGTCGTGGGACAGGGGAGAACCAGCCCCAGCATTTT. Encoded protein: CASSRGTGENQPQHF.

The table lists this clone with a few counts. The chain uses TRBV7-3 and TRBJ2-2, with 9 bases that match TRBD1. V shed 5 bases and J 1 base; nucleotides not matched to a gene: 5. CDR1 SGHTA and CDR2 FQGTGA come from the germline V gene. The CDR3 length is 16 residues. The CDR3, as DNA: TGTGCCAGCAGCCCTCCGGGACAGGGGAACACCGGGGAGCTGTTTTTT. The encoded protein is CASSPPGQGNTGELFF.

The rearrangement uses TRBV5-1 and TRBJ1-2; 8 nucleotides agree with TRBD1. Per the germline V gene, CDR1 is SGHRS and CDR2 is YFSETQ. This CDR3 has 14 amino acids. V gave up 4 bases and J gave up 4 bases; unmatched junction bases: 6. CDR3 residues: CASSARDRIYGYTF. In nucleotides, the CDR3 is TGCGCCAGCAGCGCCCGGGACAGGATCTATGGCTACACCTTC.

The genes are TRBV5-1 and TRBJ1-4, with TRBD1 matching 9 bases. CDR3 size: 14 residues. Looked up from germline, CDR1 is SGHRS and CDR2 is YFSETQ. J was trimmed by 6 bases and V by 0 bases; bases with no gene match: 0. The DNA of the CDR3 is TGCGCCAGCAGCTTGGGACAGGGGGATGAAAAACTGTTTTTT. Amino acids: CASSLGQGDEKLFF.

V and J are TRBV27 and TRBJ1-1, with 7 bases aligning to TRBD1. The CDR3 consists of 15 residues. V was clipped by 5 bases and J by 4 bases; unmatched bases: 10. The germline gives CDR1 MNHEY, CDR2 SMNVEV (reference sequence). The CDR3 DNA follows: TGTGCCAGCAGTCTCGTACAGGGGATTGTCACTGAAGCTTTCTTT. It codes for CASSLVQGIVTEAFF.

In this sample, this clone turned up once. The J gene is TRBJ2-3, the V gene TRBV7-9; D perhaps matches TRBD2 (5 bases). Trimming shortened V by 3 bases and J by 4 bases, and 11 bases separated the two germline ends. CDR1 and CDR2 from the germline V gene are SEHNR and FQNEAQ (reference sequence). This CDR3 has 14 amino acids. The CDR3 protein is CASSFSLGSDTQYF. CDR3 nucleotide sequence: TGTGCCAGCAGCTTCTCACTAGGTTCAGATACGCAGTATTTT.

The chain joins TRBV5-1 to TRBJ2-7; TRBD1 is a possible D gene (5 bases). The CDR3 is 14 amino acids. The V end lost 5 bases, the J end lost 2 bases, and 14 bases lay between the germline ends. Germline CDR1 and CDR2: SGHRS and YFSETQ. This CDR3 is CASSLGHSAYEQYF. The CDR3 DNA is TGCGCCAGCAGTTTAGGACATTCAGCCTACGAGCAGTACTTC.

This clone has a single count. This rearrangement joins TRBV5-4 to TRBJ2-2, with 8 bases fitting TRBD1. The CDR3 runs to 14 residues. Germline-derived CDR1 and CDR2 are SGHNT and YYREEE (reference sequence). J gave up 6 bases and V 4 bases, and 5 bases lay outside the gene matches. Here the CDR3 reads CASSQQGEAGELFF. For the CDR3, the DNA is TGTGCCAGCAGCCAACAGGGGGAGGCCGGGGAGCTGTTTTTT. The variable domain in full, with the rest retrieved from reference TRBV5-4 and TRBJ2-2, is ETGVTQSPTHLIKTRGQQVTLRCSSQSGHNTVSWYQQALGQGPQFIFQYYREEENGRGNFPPRFSGLQFPNYSSELNVNALELDDSALYLCASSQQGEAGELFFGEGSRLTVL.

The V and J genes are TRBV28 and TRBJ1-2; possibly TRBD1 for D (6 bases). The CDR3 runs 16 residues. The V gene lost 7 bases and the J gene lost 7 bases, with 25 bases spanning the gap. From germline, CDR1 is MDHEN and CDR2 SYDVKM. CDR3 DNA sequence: TGTGCCAGCATGTGGGGTAGTGGACAGACTGTAGGTGGCTACACCTTC. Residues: CASMWGSGQTVGGYTF.

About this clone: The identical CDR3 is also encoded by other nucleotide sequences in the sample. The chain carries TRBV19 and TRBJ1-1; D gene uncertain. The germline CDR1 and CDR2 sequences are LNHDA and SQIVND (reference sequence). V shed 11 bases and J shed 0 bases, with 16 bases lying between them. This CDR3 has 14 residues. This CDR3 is CAASPNILNTEAFF. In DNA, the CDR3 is TGTGCCGCCTCTCCAAACATATTGAACACTGAAGCTTTCTTT.

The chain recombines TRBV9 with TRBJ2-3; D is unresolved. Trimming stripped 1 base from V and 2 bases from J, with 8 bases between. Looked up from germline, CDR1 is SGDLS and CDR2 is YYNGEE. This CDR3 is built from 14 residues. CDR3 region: CASSVYTFTDTQYF. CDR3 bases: TGTGCCAGCAGCGTATACACATTCACAGATACGCAGTATTTT.

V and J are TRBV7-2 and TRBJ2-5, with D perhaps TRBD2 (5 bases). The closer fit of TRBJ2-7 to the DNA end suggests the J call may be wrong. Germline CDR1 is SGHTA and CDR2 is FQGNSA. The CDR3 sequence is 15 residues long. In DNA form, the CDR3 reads TGTGCCAGCAGCTTAGCCAGCGGCCCTTCCTACGAGCAGTACTTC. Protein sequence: CASSLASGPSYEQYF.

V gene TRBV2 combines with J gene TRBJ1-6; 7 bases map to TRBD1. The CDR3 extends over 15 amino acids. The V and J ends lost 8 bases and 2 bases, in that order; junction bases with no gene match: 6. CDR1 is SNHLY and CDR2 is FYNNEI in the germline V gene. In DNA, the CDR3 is TGTGCCAGCTCCTACAGGGGACCCTATAATTCACCCCTCCACTTT. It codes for CASSYRGPYNSPLHF.

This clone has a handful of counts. CDR3 nucleotides: TGTGCCAGCAGCAGAGGGACTAGCGGCACAGATACGCAGTATTTT. It specifies CASSRGTSGTDTQYF. The rearrangement joins TRBV21-1 to TRBJ2-3; the listed D gene, TRBD2, was not tested against the DNA. TRBV21-1 is a pseudogene. The length of the CDR3 is 15 residues.

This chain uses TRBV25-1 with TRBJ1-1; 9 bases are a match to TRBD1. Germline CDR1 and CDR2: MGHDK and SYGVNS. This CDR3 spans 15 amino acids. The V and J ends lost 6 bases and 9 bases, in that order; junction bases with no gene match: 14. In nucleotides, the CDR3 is TGTGCCAGCAGCCCCGTCCCGGGACAGGGATGTAAAGCTTTCTTT. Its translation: CASSPVPGQGCKAFF.

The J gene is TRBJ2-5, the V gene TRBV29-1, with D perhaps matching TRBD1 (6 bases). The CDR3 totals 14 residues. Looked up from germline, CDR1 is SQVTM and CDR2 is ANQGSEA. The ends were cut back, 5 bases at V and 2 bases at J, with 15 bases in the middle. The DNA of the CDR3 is TGCAGCGTTTCCCCGGGGACACCACAAGAGACCCAGTACTTC. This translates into CSVSPGTPQETQYF. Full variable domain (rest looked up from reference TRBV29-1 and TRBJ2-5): SAVISQKPSRDICQRGTSLTIQCQVDSQVTMMFWYRQQPGQSLTLIATANQGSEATYESGFVIDKFPISRPNLTFSTLTVSNMSPEDSSIYLCSVSPGTPQETQYFGPGTRLLVL.

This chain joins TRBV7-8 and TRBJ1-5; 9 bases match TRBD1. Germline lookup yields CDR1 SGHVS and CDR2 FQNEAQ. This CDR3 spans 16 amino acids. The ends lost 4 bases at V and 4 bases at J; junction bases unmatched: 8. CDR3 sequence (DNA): TGTGCCAGCAGCTCCAAACAGGGGGCCTGGAATCAGCCCCAGCATTTT. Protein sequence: CASSSKQGAWNQPQHF.

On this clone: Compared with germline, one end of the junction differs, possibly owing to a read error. The CDR3 DNA reads TGTGCCAGCAGTGACCCACCCCCTTCACCAGGGCACCACTTC. Translation: CASSDPPPSPGHHF. The V and J genes are TRBV28 and TRBJ2-5, with D possibly matching TRBD1 (5 bases). This CDR3 has 14 amino acids. Per the germline V gene, CDR1 is MDHEN and CDR2 is SYDVKM.

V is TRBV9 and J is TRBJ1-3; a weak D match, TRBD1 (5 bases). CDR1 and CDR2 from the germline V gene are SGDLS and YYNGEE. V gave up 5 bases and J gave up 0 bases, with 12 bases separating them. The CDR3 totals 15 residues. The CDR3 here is CASSDDRSSGNTIYF. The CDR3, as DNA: TGTGCCAGCAGTGATGACAGAAGCTCTGGAAACACCATATATTTT.

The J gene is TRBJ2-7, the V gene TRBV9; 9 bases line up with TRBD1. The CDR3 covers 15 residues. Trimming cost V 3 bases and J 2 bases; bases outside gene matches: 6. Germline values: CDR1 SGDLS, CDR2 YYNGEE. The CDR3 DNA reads TGTGCCAGCAGCGCCGGGACAGGGATGGCCTACGAGCAGTACTTC. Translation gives CASSAGTGMAYEQYF.